Listed here are 22 T cell receptor beta chains from one sample, sequenced in a study of early T cells in non-severe SARS-CoV-2 infection. Via MiXCR, TCRdb re-called the 5' RACE reads, giving one row per CDR3 protein. The sample lists some 70,000 distinct CDR3 sequences; roughly 9.5% were seen once. The sample taken for sequencing was whole blood. These receptors originate from an adult who was a healthcare worker with PCR-confirmed SARS-CoV-2 infection or an uninfected control (not recorded which).

This clonotype appeared a few times. CDR3 residues: CASSRESGSYNEQFF. The CDR3 coding sequence is TGTGCCAGCAGCAGGGAAAGCGGGTCCTACAATGAGCAGTTCTTC. The V and J genes are TRBV7-6 and TRBJ2-1, with D perhaps matching TRBD2 (6 bases). The CDR3 has 15 residues. Germline lookup yields CDR1 SGHVS and CDR2 FNYEAQ. The V and J ends lost 5 bases and 1 base respectively, with 12 bases between them.

In this sample, this clonotype turned up many times. This rearrangement joins TRBV6-1 to TRBJ2-1; D may be TRBD1 or TRBD2 (7 bases each). V dropped 6 bases and J dropped 0 bases, with 15 bases sitting between them. Germline CDR1 MNHNS, CDR2 SASEGT. The CDR3 contains 16 residues. CDR3 residues: CASRRGGQYSYNEQFF. The CDR3 nucleotides are TGTGCCAGCAGAAGGGGGGGACAGTACTCCTACAATGAGCAGTTCTTC.

The rearrangement links TRBV5-1 to TRBJ2-1; D perhaps matches TRBD2 (5 bases). There are 14 residues in the CDR3. Trimming removed 2 bases at V and 8 bases at J, with 14 bases between. Germline V gene lookup returns CDR1 SGHRS and CDR2 YFSETQ. This CDR3 is CASSLTTNSDEQFF. CDR3 coding DNA: TGCGCCAGCAGCTTAACGACTAATTCCGATGAGCAGTTCTTC.

This clonotype has a handful of counts. The genes are TRBV7-2 and TRBJ2-3; 14 nucleotides align to TRBD2. After removal of 5 bases from V and 0 bases from J, the junction contained 19 bases not matched to a gene. Germline lookup yields CDR1 SGHTA and CDR2 FQGNSA. The CDR3 contains 22 residues. The CDR3 region is CASSPRLAGGLRDKGSTDTQYF. The CDR3 nucleotides are TGTGCCAGCAGCCCACGACTAGCGGGGGGGCTGAGAGATAAGGGGAGCACAGATACGCAGTATTTT.

In its sample, this clonotype was seen many times. The rearrangement joins TRBV20-1 to TRBJ1-2, with 7 bases that match TRBD1. CDR3 length: 14 amino acids. CDR1 and CDR2 (germline): DFQATT, SNEGSKA (reference sequence). The ends lost 6 bases at V and 4 bases at J; junction bases unmatched: 11. The CDR3 region has the DNA TGCAGTGCCCGAACAGGGGAAAGTGGCTATGGCTACACCTTC. It translates to CSARTGESGYGYTF.

In its sample, this clonotype was seen many times. The gene calls are TRBV28 and TRBJ2-5; D gene unclear. CDR3 length: 14 residues. Trimming stripped 2 bases from V and 2 bases from J, with 9 bases between. Per germline, CDR1 MDHEN and CDR2 SYDVKM. CDR3 protein: CASSLLGLQETQYF. DNA for the CDR3: TGTGCCAGCAGTTTACTAGGGTTACAAGAGACCCAGTACTTC.

This clonotype has ten or more counts. The chain combines TRBV2 with TRBJ2-2, with 7 nucleotides matching TRBD1. V lost 4 bases to trimming and J lost 4 bases; unmatched junction nucleotides: 6. The CDR3 covers 15 residues. Germline loops: CDR1 SNHLY, CDR2 FYNNEI. The CDR3 sequence: CASSVTGSVTGELFF. DNA for the CDR3: TGTGCCAGCAGTGTGACAGGGTCGGTCACCGGGGAGCTGTTTTTT.

This clonotype appeared a few times. The chain recombines TRBV7-6 with TRBJ2-1, with D tentatively TRBD1 (6 bases). The CDR3 consists of 13 residues. V lost 4 bases and J 9 bases, leaving 13 bases between the germline ends. Germline CDR1 and CDR2: SGHVS and FNYEAQ. CDR3 region: CASSSTRGSEQFF. In DNA form, the CDR3 reads TGTGCCAGCAGCTCGACGAGGGGGAGTGAGCAGTTCTTC.

This clonotype has a count of ten or more. V is TRBV20-1 and J is TRBJ2-1; 7 positions agree with TRBD1. The length of the CDR3 is 13 residues. Germline loops: CDR1 DFQATT, CDR2 SNEGSKA (reference sequence). V gave up 1 base and J gave up 4 bases; unmatched junction bases: 1. The CDR3 protein is CSARGDSYNEQFF. CDR3 sequence (DNA): TGCAGTGCTAGAGGGGACAGTTACAATGAGCAGTTCTTC.

This clonotype occurred many times. The chain uses TRBV7-9 and TRBJ2-3; TRBD2 matches 7 bases. This CDR3 has 15 residues. The V gene's germline CDR1 is SEHNR and CDR2 FQNEAQ (reference sequence). With V trimmed by 3 bases and J by 2 bases, 5 bases remained unmatched. The CDR3 protein is CASSFRLAATDTQYF. The DNA for the CDR3 is TGTGCCAGCAGCTTCCGGCTAGCGGCCACAGATACGCAGTATTTT.

This clonotype was recorded many times. V gene TRBV12-3 or TRBV12-4 combines with J gene TRBJ2-2; D is ambiguous. V lost 6 bases to trimming and J lost 6 bases, with 8 bases between them. The CDR3 has 12 amino acids. The CDR3 DNA is TGTGCCAGCAGGGTTAGCCCCGGGGAGCTGTTTTTT. It is translated as CASRVSPGELFF.

Ten or more counts support this clonotype. The chain uses TRBV28 and TRBJ2-7, with 9 positions matching TRBD1. V shed 5 bases and J 3 bases; nucleotides not matched to a gene: 8. The CDR3 sequence is 15 residues long. The germline V gene encodes CDR1 MDHEN and CDR2 SYDVKM. The CDR3 nucleotides are TGTGCCAGCAGTCCCACCGGGACAGGGTACTACGAGCAGTACTTC. Protein product: CASSPTGTGYYEQYF.

The V gene is TRBV16, the J gene TRBJ1-6; no firm D call. The ends were cut back, 0 bases at V and 13 bases at J, with 10 bases in the middle. The CDR3 length is 13 residues. The germline V gene encodes CDR1 KGHSY and CDR2 FQNENV. The CDR3 DNA sequence: TGTGCCAGCAGCCAATCGCCGGATCCCCCCCTCCACTTT. Translation: CASSQSPDPPLHF. Drawing the rest from reference TRBV16 and TRBJ1-6, the complete variable domain is GEEVAQTPKHLVRGEGQKAKLYCAPIKGHSYVFWYQQVLKNEFKFLISFQNENVFDETGMPKERFSAKCLPNSPCSLEIQATKLEDSAVYFCASSQSPDPPLHFGNGTRLTVT.

This clonotype was seen many times. The V and J genes are TRBV29-1 and TRBJ1-1, with 10 bases matching TRBD1. The germline CDR1 and CDR2 sequences are SQVTM and ANQGSEA. There are 11 residues in the CDR3. After removal of 7 bases from V and 8 bases from J, the junction contained 4 bases not matched to a gene. CDR3 loop: CSGGDRGEAFF. CDR3 nucleotides: TGCAGCGGCGGGGACAGGGGAGAAGCTTTCTTT.

This clonotype was counted only a few times. J is TRBJ2-2 and V is TRBV19; D is perhaps TRBD2 (6 bases). The CDR3 is made up of 15 amino acids. Germline V gene sequence: CDR1 LNHDA, CDR2 SQIVND (reference sequence). Trimming cost V 4 bases and J 5 bases, with 14 bases left between them. In DNA form, the CDR3 reads TGTGCCAGTAGTACCCCCGGGAGAGGGACCGGGGAGCTGTTTTTT. Protein product: CASSTPGRGTGELFF.

This clonotype was seen a handful of times. This chain links TRBV3-1 with TRBJ2-3; D is unclear. CDR1 is LGHDT and CDR2 is YNNKEL in the germline V gene (reference sequence). Trimming took 0 bases from V and 8 from J, leaving 9 bases between them. CDR3 length: 13 amino acids. This CDR3 is CASSQEAPGTQYF. The CDR3 bases are TGTGCCAGCAGCCAAGAGGCACCGGGTACGCAGTATTTT.

In this sample, this clonotype turned up a few times. CDR3 in DNA: TGTGCCAGTACCACGGACAGGGGCCTCGGGGATACGCAGTATTTT. Translating gives CASTTDRGLGDTQYF. This chain joins TRBV10-3 and TRBJ2-3, with TRBD1 matching 9 bases. V lost 10 bases to trimming and J lost 6 bases; unmatched junction nucleotides: 14. The CDR3 spans 15 residues. Germline values: CDR1 ENHRY, CDR2 SYGVKD.

The gene calls are TRBV20-1 and TRBJ1-5; TRBD1 might be the D (6 bases). The CDR3 covers 16 residues. The V end was cut by 6 bases, the J end by 2 bases, with 20 bases between. Germline V lookup: CDR1 DFQATT, CDR2 SNEGSKA (reference sequence). This CDR3 reads CSARNGGGDGNQPQHF. The CDR3 nucleotides are TGCAGTGCCCGGAATGGGGGGGGCGACGGCAATCAGCCCCAGCATTTT.

This clonotype was detected many times. The V gene is TRBV15, the J gene TRBJ1-5; no firm D call. Germline V gene data show CDR1 as LNHNV and CDR2 as YYDKDF (reference sequence). The V end lost 6 bases, the J end lost 7 bases, and 16 bases lay between the germline ends. The CDR3 covers 14 residues. The CDR3 here is CATSLEVFGQPQHF. CDR3 coding DNA: TGTGCCACCAGTCTCGAGGTTTTTGGGCAGCCCCAGCATTTT.

This clonotype was seen a handful of times. This chain joins TRBV20-1 and TRBJ2-7, with D possibly called TRBD1 or TRBD2 (5 bases each). Trimming took 3 bases from V and 8 from J, leaving 11 bases between them. The CDR3 extends over 11 amino acids. Germline V gene sequence: CDR1 DFQATT, CDR2 SNEGSKA (reference sequence). In DNA form, the CDR3 reads TGCAGTGCTAGTTGGGGGAAGAAGCAGTACTTC. Translated, it gives CSASWGKKQYF.

This clonotype was detected ten times or more. The chain links TRBV7-8 to TRBJ2-3, with a possible D match to TRBD2 (7 bases). CDR3 length equals 15 residues. From germline, CDR1 is SGHVS and CDR2 FQNEAQ. Deletions cut 4 bases from V and 4 bases from J, with 15 bases between. The DNA for the CDR3 is TGTGCCAGCAGCTCAGTAGGGGGAGGGGCAGATACGCAGTATTTT. This gives the protein CASSSVGGGADTQYF.

This clonotype was observed at least ten times. The chain is built from TRBV29-1 and TRBJ2-4, with D possibly being TRBD1 (5 bases). The V gene's germline CDR1 is SQVTM and CDR2 ANQGSEA. The V and J ends lost 6 bases and 0 bases respectively, with 15 bases between them. The CDR3 runs 15 residues. The DNA for the CDR3 is TGCAGCGTGATCGGACACTGGATAGCCAAAAACATTCAGTACTTC. Amino acids: CSVIGHWIAKNIQYF.